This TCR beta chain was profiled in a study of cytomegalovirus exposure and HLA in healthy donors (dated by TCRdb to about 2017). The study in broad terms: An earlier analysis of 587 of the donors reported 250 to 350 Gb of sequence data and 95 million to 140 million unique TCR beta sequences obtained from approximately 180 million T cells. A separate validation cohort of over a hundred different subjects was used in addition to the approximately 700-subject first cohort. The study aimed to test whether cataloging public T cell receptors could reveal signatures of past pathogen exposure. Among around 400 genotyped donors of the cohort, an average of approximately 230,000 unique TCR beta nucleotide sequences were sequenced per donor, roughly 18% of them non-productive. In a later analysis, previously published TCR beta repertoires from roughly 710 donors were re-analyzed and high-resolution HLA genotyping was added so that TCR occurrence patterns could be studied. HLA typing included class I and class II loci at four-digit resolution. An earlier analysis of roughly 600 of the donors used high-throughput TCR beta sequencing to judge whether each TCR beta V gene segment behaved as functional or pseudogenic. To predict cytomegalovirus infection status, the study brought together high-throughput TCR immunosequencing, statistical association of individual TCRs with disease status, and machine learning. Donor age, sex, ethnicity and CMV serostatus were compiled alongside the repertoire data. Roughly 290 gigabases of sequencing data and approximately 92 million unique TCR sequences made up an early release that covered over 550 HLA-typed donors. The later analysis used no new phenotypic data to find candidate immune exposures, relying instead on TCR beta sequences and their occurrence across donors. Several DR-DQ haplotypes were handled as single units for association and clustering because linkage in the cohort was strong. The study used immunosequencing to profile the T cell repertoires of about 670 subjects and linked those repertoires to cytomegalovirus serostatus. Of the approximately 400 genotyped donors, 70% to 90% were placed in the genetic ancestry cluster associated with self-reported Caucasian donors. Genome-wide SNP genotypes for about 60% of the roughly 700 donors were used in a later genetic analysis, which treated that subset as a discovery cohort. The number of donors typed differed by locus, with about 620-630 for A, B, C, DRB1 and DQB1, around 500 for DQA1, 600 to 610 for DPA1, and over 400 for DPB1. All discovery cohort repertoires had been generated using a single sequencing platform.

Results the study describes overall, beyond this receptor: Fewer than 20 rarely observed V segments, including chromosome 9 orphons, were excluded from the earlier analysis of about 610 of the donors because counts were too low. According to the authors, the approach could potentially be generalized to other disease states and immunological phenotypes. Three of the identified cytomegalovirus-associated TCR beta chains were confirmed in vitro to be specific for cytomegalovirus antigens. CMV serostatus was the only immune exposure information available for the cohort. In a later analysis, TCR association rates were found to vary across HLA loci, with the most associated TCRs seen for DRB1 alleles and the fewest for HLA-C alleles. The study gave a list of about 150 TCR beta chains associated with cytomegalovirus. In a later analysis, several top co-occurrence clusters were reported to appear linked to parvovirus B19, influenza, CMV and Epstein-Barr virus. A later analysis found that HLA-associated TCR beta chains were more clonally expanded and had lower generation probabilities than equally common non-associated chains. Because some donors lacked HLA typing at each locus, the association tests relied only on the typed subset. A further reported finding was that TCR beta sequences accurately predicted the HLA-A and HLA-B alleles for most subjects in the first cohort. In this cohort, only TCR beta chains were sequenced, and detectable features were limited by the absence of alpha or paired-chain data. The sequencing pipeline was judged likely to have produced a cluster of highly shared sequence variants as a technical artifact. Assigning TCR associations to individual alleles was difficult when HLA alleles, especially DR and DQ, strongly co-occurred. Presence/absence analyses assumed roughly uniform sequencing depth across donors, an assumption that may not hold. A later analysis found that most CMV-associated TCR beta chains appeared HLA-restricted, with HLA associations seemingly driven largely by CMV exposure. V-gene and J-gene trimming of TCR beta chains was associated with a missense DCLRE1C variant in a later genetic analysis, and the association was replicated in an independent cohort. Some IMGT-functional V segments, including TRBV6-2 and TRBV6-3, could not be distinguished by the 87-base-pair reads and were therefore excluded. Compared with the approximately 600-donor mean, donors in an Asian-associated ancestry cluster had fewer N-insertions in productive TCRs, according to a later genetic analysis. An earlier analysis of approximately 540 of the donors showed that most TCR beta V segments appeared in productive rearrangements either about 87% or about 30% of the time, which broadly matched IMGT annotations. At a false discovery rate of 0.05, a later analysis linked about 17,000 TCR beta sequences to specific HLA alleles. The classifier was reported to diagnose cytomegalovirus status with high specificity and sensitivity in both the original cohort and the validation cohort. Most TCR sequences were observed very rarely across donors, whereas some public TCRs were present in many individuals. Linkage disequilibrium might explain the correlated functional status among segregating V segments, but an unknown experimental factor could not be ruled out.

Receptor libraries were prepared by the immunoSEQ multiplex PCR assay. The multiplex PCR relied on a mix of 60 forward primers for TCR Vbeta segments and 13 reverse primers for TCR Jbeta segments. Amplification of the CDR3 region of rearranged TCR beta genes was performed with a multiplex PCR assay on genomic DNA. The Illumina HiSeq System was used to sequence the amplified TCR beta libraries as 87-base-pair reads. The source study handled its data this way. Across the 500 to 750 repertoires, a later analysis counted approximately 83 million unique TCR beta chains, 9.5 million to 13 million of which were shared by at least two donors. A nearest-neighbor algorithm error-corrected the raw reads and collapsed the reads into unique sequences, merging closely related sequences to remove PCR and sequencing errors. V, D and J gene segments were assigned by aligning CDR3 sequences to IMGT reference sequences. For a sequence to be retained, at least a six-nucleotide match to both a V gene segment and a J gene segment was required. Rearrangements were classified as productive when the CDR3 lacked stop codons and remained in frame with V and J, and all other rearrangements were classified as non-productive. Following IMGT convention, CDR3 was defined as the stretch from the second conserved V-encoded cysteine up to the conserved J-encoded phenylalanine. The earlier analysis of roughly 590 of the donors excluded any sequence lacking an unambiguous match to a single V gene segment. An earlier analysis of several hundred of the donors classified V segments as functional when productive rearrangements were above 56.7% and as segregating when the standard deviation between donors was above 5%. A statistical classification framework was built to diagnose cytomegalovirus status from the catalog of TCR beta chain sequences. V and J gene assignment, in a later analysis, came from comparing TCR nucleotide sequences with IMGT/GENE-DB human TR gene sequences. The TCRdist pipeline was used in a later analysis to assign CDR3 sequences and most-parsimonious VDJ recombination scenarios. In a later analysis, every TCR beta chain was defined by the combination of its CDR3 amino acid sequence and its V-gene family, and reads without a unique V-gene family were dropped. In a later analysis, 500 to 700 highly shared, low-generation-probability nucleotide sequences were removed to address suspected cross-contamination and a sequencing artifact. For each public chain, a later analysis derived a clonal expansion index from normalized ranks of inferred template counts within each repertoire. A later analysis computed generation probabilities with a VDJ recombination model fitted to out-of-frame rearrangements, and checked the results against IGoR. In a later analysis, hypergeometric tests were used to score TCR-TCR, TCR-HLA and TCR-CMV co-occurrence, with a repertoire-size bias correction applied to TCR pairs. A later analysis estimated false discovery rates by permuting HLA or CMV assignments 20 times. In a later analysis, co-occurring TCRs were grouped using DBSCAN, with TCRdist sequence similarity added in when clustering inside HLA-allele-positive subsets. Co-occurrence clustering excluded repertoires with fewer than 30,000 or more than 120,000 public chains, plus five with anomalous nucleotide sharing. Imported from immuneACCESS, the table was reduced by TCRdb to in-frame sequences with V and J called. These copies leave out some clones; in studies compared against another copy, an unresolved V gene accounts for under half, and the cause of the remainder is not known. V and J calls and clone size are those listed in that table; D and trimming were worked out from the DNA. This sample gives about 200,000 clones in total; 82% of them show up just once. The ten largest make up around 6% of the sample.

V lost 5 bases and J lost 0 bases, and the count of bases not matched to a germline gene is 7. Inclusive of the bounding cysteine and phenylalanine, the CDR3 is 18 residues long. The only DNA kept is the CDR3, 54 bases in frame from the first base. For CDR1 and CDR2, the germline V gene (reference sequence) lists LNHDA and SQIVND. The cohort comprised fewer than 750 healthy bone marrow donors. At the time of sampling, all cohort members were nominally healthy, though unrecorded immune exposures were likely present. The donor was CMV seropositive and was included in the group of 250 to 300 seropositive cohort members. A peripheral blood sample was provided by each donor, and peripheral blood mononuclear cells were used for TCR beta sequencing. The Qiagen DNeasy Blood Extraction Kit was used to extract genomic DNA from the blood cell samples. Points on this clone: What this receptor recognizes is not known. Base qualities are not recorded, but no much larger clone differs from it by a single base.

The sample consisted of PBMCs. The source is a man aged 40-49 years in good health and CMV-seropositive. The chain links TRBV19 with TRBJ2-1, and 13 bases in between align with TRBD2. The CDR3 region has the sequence CASSPRTSGSSSYNEQFF. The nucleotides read TGTGCCAGTAGTCCGAGGACTAGCGGGAGTAGCTCCTACAATGAGCAGTTCTTC. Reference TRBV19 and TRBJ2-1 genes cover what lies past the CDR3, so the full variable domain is DGGITQSPKYLFRKEGQNVTLSCEQNLNHDAMYWYRQDPGQGLRLIYYSQIVNDFQKGDIAEGYSVSREKKESFPLTVTSAQKNPTAFYLCASSPRTSGSSSYNEQFFGPGTRLTVL.